This T cell receptor beta chain was found in a study of T-cell memory formation after mild COVID-19. V shed 6 bases and J shed 3 bases, with 6 bases lying between them. The CDR3 is made up of 12 amino acids. Germline lookup yields CDR1 LNHNV and CDR2 YYDKDF (reference sequence). Each CDR3 protein is one row after TCRdb ran MiXCR on the 5' RACE reads. The sample includes about 160,000 distinct CDR3 sequences, about a third of them seen just once. This clonotype was seen a handful of times. This chain joins TRBV15 and TRBJ2-1; D is undetermined. The source is an adult woman who had mild COVID-19 (a few samples of this study predate the infection). Cell type and time point are not known. The sample was PBMCs or a T cell subset sorted from them (not recorded which). CDR3 amino acids: CATRNSYNEQFF. Here the CDR3 DNA reads TGTGCCACCAGGAACAGCTACAATGAGCAGTTCTTC. Full variable domain (remainder filled in from reference TRBV15 and TRBJ2-1): DAMVIQNPRYQVTQFGKPVTLSCSQTLNHNVMYWYQQKSSQAPKLLFHYYDKDFNNEADTPDNFQSRRPNTSFCFLDIRSPGLGDTAMYLCATRNSYNEQFFGPGTRLTVL.